Presented here are 15 T cell receptor beta chains from one specimen sequenced in a study of T cell responses to AZD1222 COVID-19 vaccine. TCRdb keeps only in-frame clones here, not all; method: immunoSEQ multiplex PCR. This table holds approximately 150,000 clones, approximately 90% found once. Sequenced material: peripheral blood, taken 28 days after the second AZD1222 dose. These receptors were collected from an adult who received the AZD1222 COVID-19 vaccine.

This sequence joins TRBV29-1 and TRBJ2-3, with D tentatively TRBD2 (5 bases). The CDR3 spans 14 residues. Germline V gene sequence: CDR1 SQVTM, CDR2 ANQGSEA. The V and J ends lost 2 bases and 2 bases respectively, with 11 bases between them. CDR3 bases: TGCAGCGTTGAACTAGCCGATTACACAGATACGCAGTATTTT. It specifies CSVELADYTDTQYF.

V is TRBV2 and J is TRBJ1-3; a possible D gene is TRBD1 (5 bases). Trimming removed 2 bases at V and 4 bases at J, with 21 bases between. CDR3 size: 18 residues. Germline V CDR1 and CDR2: SNHLY, FYNNEI. The CDR3 bases are TGTGCCAGCAGTGAACCTAACGCCCTCCCCGACAGCGGAAACACCATATATTTT. This codes for CASSEPNALPDSGNTIYF.

The V gene is TRBV7-9, the J gene TRBJ2-1; D possibly corresponds to TRBD2 (5 bases). Deletions cut 4 bases from V and 9 bases from J, with 7 bases between. CDR3 size: 11 residues. Germline CDR1 reads SEHNR; CDR2 reads FQNEAQ (reference sequence). The DNA for the CDR3 is TGTGCCAGCAGCTACGGAGGTGAGCAGTTCTTC. Its protein product is CASSYGGEQFF.

The V call is TRBV28, the J call TRBJ1-2; the D is unclear. CDR1 is MDHEN and CDR2 is SYDVKM in the germline V gene. This CDR3 is built from 12 residues. V was cut by 5 bases and J by 4 bases, with 8 bases left in between. The CDR3 spells CASSGSSYGYTF. CDR3 DNA sequence: TGTGCCAGCAGTGGGTCCAGCTATGGCTACACCTTC.

V and J are TRBV7-6 and TRBJ1-1; D is uncertain. Per germline, CDR1 SGHVS and CDR2 FNYEAQ. The CDR3 sequence is 14 residues long. V lost 1 base and J 6 bases, leaving 12 bases between the germline ends. The CDR3 nucleotides are TGTGCCAGCAGCTTAGTTGGGGATAGAGCTGAAGCTTTCTTT. Translating gives CASSLVGDRAEAFF.

This clone was seen once. V gene TRBV5-4 combines with J gene TRBJ1-2; D not certain. Germline V gives CDR1 SGHNT, CDR2 YYREEE (reference sequence). This CDR3 is built from 12 residues. V lost 4 bases and J 4 bases, leaving 8 bases between the germline ends. The CDR3 DNA reads TGTGCCAGCAGCGACTCCAGCTATGGCTACACCTTC. Its translation: CASSDSSYGYTF.

This clone was observed once. The V gene is TRBV15, the J gene TRBJ1-4; D unclear. Per germline, CDR1 LNHNV and CDR2 YYDKDF (reference sequence). V gave up 1 base and J gave up 2 bases, with 8 bases separating them. The CDR3 is 15 amino acids. Here the CDR3 reads CATSRARATNEKLFF. CDR3 coding DNA: TGTGCCACCAGCAGAGCCCGGGCTACTAATGAAAAACTGTTTTTT.

The CDR3 region has the DNA TGTGCCAGCAGAGCTGAGGGGGGCTACACCTTC. This gives the protein CASRAEGGYTF. This chain connects TRBV27 to TRBJ1-2, with TRBD1 as a possible D gene (5 bases). CDR1 is MNHEY and CDR2 is SMNVEV in the germline V gene (reference sequence). Trimming took 6 bases from V and 8 from J, leaving 10 bases between them. The length of the CDR3 is 11 residues.

This chain links TRBV18 with TRBJ2-7; D call uncertain. This CDR3 has 12 amino acids. The V and J ends lost 3 bases and 2 bases respectively, with 5 bases between them. The germline gives CDR1 KGHSH, CDR2 LQKENI. CDR3 residues: CASSPAAYEQYF. The DNA of the CDR3 is TGTGCCAGCTCACCCGCGGCCTACGAGCAGTACTTC.

V usage is TRBV7-9 and J usage is TRBJ2-7; 7 bases are shared with TRBD2. Germline V gene data show CDR1 as SEHNR and CDR2 as FQNEAQ (reference sequence). CDR3 length equals 15 residues. V gave up 1 base and J gave up 6 bases; unmatched junction bases: 9. The CDR3 region is CASSLVPREGIEQYF. The CDR3 nucleotides are TGTGCCAGCAGCTTAGTACCCAGGGAGGGGATCGAGCAGTACTTC.

The chain couples TRBV7-9 to TRBJ2-3; 11 bases match TRBD2. V lost 1 base, J lost 3 bases, and 3 bases stayed unmatched. The CDR3 runs to 16 residues. In germline, CDR1 is SEHNR, CDR2 FQNEAQ (reference sequence). The CDR3 DNA reads TGTGCCAGCAGCTTAGTTCTAGCGGGGGGAACAGATACGCAGTATTTT. Translation gives CASSLVLAGGTDTQYF.

The V and J genes are TRBV11-2 and TRBJ2-5, with no clear D. V lost 5 bases, J lost 5 bases, and 9 bases lay in between. This CDR3 comprises 12 residues. The germline V gene has CDR1 SGHAT and CDR2 FQNNGV. DNA for the CDR3: TGTGCCAGCAGCGCGTCTACGGAGACCCAGTACTTC. Encoded protein: CASSASTETQYF.

This chain joins TRBV29-1 and TRBJ2-7; D is possibly TRBD1 (5 bases). There are 12 residues in the CDR3. From germline, CDR1 is SQVTM and CDR2 ANQGSEA. V was clipped by 4 bases and J by 6 bases, with 13 bases between them. The CDR3 sequence: CSVGLQGREQYF. The DNA of the CDR3 is TGCAGCGTTGGACTCCAGGGTCGCGAGCAGTACTTC.

The chain combines TRBV5-4 with TRBJ1-6, with TRBD1 matching over 9 bases. The germline V gene encodes CDR1 SGHNT and CDR2 YYREEE (reference sequence). J gave up 10 bases and V 2 bases, and 10 bases lay outside the gene matches. This CDR3 contains 16 residues. CDR3 DNA sequence: TGTGCCAGCAGCTTAAACGGCGGGGACAGGGAATCACCCCTCCACTTT. Amino acids: CASSLNGGDRESPLHF.

The chain is built from TRBV4-2 and TRBJ1-2; 7 bases line up with TRBD1. This CDR3 spans 12 amino acids. V was clipped by 2 bases and J by 11 bases; unmatched bases: 5. Per germline, CDR1 LGHNA and CDR2 YNFKEQ. CDR3 in amino acids: CASSQSRQGYTF. The CDR3 DNA sequence: TGTGCCAGCAGCCAAAGTCGACAGGGATACACCTTC.